This paragraph reports one T cell receptor beta chain. Sorted-subset replicate PCRs used 150 to 200 ng DNA, approximately 33,000 T cell genomes. In the original workflow: ImmunoSEQ sequences covered only the junction and lacked quality scores; filtering therefore differed. Sequenced by immunoSEQ multiplex PCR; TCRdb stores in-frame clones only, minus some. V, J and clone size are taken as reported in that table, and D and trimming were inferred from the DNA itself. The sample carries a few million clones, 93% recorded once. Trimming shortened V by 5 bases and J by 6 bases, and 13 bases separated the two germline ends. The CDR3 loop spans 13 amino acids. Per germline, CDR1 SGHAT and CDR2 FQNNGV. Naive CD8 cells lacked CD45RO and underwent positive selection for CCR7, leaving out terminally differentiated effector memory CD45RA+ cells. The sample belongs to a study of shared clonotypes between healthy human individuals.

The chain carries TRBV11-2 and TRBJ1-2; maybe TRBD1 (6 bases). This TCR derives from a man aged 18 to 29 in good health. Some clones in this sample may be carry-over from other donors' samples. The material sequenced was naive CD8+ T cells from PBMCs. CDR3 DNA sequence: TGTGCCAGCAGCACAGAAAGACAGGATGGCTACACCTTC. This encodes CASSTERQDGYTF.